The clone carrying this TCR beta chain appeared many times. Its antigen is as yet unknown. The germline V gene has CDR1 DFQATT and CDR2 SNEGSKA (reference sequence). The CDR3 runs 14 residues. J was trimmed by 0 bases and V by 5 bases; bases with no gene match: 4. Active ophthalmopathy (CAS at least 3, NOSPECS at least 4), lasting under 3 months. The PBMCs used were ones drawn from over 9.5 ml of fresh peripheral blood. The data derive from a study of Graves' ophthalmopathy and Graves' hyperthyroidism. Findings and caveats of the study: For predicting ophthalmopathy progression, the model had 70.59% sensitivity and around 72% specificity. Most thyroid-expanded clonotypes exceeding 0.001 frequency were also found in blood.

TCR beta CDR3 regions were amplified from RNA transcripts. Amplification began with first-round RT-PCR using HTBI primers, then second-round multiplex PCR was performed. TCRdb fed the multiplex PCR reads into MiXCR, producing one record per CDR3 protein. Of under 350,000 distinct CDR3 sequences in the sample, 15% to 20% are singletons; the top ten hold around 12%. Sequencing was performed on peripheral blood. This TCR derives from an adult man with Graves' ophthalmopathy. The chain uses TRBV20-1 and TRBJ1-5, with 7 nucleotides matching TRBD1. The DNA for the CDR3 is TGCAGTGCTGGCGGGACAGCTAGCAATCAGCCCCAGCATTTT. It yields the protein CSAGGTASNQPQHF.